These 13 T cell receptor beta chains were sequenced from one sample in a study of T-cell reconstitution after alpha-beta-depleted transplantation in children. Construction of the TCRbeta library involved unique molecular identifiers. MiXCR was run by TCRdb on the PCR reads, yielding one entry per CDR3 protein. The sample comprises roughly 300,000 distinct CDR3 sequences, almost 10% of which are singletons, and about a tenth rests with the top ten. Sequenced here: PBMCs from the stem cell graft donor, sampled from the stem cell graft. Every receptor here comes from a human donor who donated a stem cell graft to a child with SCID.

The rearrangement uses TRBV5-8 and TRBJ2-4, with TRBD2 identical over 7 bases. The V segment lost 2 bases and the J segment 0 bases; nucleotides outside the gene matches: 2. The CDR3 length is 15 residues. Germline CDR1 SGHTS, CDR2 YDEGEE. Here the CDR3 DNA reads TGTGCCAGCAGCTTAGGCGGGGGAGCCAAAAACATTCAGTACTTC. As protein: CASSLGGGAKNIQYF. The full variable domain, in which reference TRBV5-8 and TRBJ2-4 provide the parts outside the CDR3, is EAGVTQSPTHLIKTRGQQATLRCSPISGHTSVYWYQQALGLGLQFLLWYDEGEERNRGNFPPRFSGRQFPNYSSELNVNALELEDSALYLCASSLGGGAKNIQYFGAGTRLSVL.

This clonotype was seen ten or more times. The chain combines TRBV7-9 with TRBJ2-3; either TRBD1 or TRBD2 may supply D (5 bases each). V dropped 7 bases and J dropped 1 base, with 15 bases sitting between them. CDR1 SEHNR and CDR2 FQNEAQ come from the germline V gene (reference sequence). CDR3 length: 15 amino acids. CDR3 DNA sequence: TGTGCCAGCACCTTGCGGCAGGGAGGCACAGATACGCAGTATTTT. This codes for CASTLRQGGTDTQYF.

The V gene is TRBV5-5, the J gene TRBJ1-1; the match to TRBD1 covers 9 bases. Germline V CDR1 and CDR2: SGHKS, YYEKEE (reference sequence). This CDR3 is built from 14 residues. With V trimmed by 0 bases and J by 10 bases, 7 bases remained unmatched. This CDR3 is CASSLGTGVQRAFF. The CDR3 DNA reads as TGTGCCAGCAGCTTGGGGACAGGGGTCCAGCGAGCTTTCTTT.

This clonotype has only one observation. The chain carries TRBV5-1 and TRBJ2-5; D may correspond to TRBD1 or TRBD2 (5 bases each). This CDR3 region has 16 residues. Germline CDR1 and CDR2: SGHRS and YFSETQ. V lost 0 bases and J lost 2, with 14 bases in between. Here the CDR3 reads CASSLGPRREQETQYF. The CDR3 bases are TGCGCCAGCAGCTTGGGACCGCGCAGGGAGCAAGAGACCCAGTACTTC. Together with reference TRBV5-1 and TRBJ2-5, the CDR3 gives the full variable domain: KAGVTQTPRYLIKTRGQQVTLSCSPISGHRSVSWYQQTPGQGLQFLFEYFSETQRNKGNFPGRFSGRQFSNSRSEMNVSTLELGDSALYLCASSLGPRREQETQYFGPGTRLLVL.

The genes are TRBV6-1 and TRBJ2-7; TRBD1 agrees at 9 bases. V gave up 6 bases and J gave up 6 bases; unmatched junction bases: 12. CDR3 length: 15 residues. Germline-derived CDR1 and CDR2 are MNHNS and SASEGT. The DNA of the CDR3 is TGTGCCAGCAGGCCCCCGGGACAGGGTTTACGCGAGCAGTACTTC. Protein product: CASRPPGQGLREQYF.

The table lists this clonotype with a few counts. Here the CDR3 reads CASRSSGGRVTDTQYF. CDR3 DNA: TGTGCCAGCAGAAGCAGCGGGGGTCGTGTGACAGATACGCAGTATTTT. The rearrangement links TRBV6-5 to TRBJ2-3, with 8 bases fitting TRBD2. V was pared by 6 bases and J by 3 bases, with 11 bases of the junction left unmatched. The length of the CDR3 is 16 residues. Germline V CDR1 and CDR2: MNHEY, SVGAGI.

The chain carries TRBV10-3 and TRBJ2-7; the match to TRBD1 covers 9 bases. There are 14 residues in the CDR3. Germline V gene sequence: CDR1 ENHRY, CDR2 SYGVKD. The junction had 9 bases not matched to a gene; V was cut back by 5 bases and J by 7 bases. The CDR3 coding sequence is TGTGCCATCAGTCCCGACAGGGGGATAAGTGAGCAGTACTTC. This gives the protein CAISPDRGISEQYF.

This clonotype was seen a handful of times. The V call is TRBV3-1, the J call TRBJ2-3, with 7 bases lining up with TRBD2. The CDR3 has 15 amino acids. Germline V lookup: CDR1 LGHDT, CDR2 YNNKEL (reference sequence). The V and J ends lost 0 bases and 7 bases, in that order; junction bases with no gene match: 7. The CDR3 DNA reads as TGTGCCAGCAGCCAAGACCTGGGACTACTCAATACGCAGTATTTT. Its protein is CASSQDLGLLNTQYF.

The rearrangement links TRBV3-1 to TRBJ2-6, with TRBD1 matching over 10 bases. CDR3 size: 17 residues. V was pared by 5 bases and J by 2 bases, with 6 bases of the junction left unmatched. Germline V lookup: CDR1 LGHDT, CDR2 YNNKEL (reference sequence). The CDR3, as DNA: TGTGCCAGCAGCAACAGGACAGGGGGGGCTGGGGCCAACGTCCTGACTTTC. This translates into CASSNRTGGAGANVLTF.

This rearrangement joins TRBV5-1 to TRBJ2-1; 8 bases line up with TRBD2. The CDR3 has 15 residues. Germline lookup yields CDR1 SGHRS and CDR2 YFSETQ. V lost 7 bases to trimming and J lost 4 bases; unmatched junction nucleotides: 10. The CDR3 loop is CASAPAGALYNEQFF. CDR3 sequence (DNA): TGCGCCAGCGCCCCAGCGGGGGCCCTATACAATGAGCAGTTCTTC. The full variable domain, in which reference TRBV5-1 and TRBJ2-1 provide the parts outside the CDR3, is KAGVTQTPRYLIKTRGQQVTLSCSPISGHRSVSWYQQTPGQGLQFLFEYFSETQRNKGNFPGRFSGRQFSNSRSEMNVSTLELGDSALYLCASAPAGALYNEQFFGPGTRLTVL.

This clonotype has more than one count but fewer than ten. The V gene is TRBV6-2 or TRBV6-3, the J gene TRBJ2-3; no reliable D call. CDR3 length: 14 amino acids. In germline, CDR1 is MNHEY, CDR2 SVGEGT. Trimming stripped 0 bases from V and 7 bases from J, with 11 bases between. CDR3 bases: TGTGCCAGCAGTTACTCGAATCGGGCACATACGCAGTATTTT. The encoded protein is CASSYSNRAHTQYF.

This clonotype has ten or more counts. This chain joins TRBV14 and TRBJ1-2; D is possibly TRBD1 (5 bases). The germline V gene encodes CDR1 SGHDN and CDR2 FVKESK. The CDR3 loop spans 14 amino acids. V lost 0 bases, J lost 8 bases, and 13 bases lay in between. The CDR3 spells CASSQEAGFVGYTF. For the CDR3, the DNA is TGTGCCAGCAGCCAAGAAGCAGGGTTCGTAGGCTACACCTTC.

The V call is TRBV10-3, the J call TRBJ1-2, with a tentative D call TRBD1 (5 bases). V dropped 2 bases and J dropped 2 bases, with 12 bases sitting between them. The CDR3 is 15 residues long. Germline-derived CDR1 and CDR2 are ENHRY and SYGVKD. Written as DNA, the CDR3 is TGTGCCATCAGTGAGCGGGGCGATCCCAACTATGGCTACACCTTC. It codes for CAISERGDPNYGYTF.